This is a list of T cell receptor beta chains from one sample in a study of blood T cell repertoires in COVID-19. Assay used: immunoSEQ multiplex PCR; TCRdb lists only in-frame clones, some missing. The sample includes over 150,000 clones, roughly 89% of them seen just once. The sequencing input was peripheral blood. The receptors originated from a woman aged 60 to 75 who had recovered from COVID-19. Each CDR3 is given with its conserved first and last residue. A D gene is named only where the DNA matches it firmly. Clone size appears in some rows only: once, few, many, or a class for an expanded clone.

j_call,v_call,d_call,clone_size,cdr3_aa,cdr3_nt
TRBJ1-5,TRBV18,NA,NA,CASSPGRREWQPQHF,TGTGCCAGCTCTCCGGGGAGGAGAGAATGGCAGCCCCAGCATTTT
TRBJ2-1,TRBV6-1,TRBD2,NA,CASSEDISRGGYNEQFF,TGTGCCAGCAGTGAAGATATCTCGCGGGGGGGATACAATGAGCAGTTCTTC
TRBJ2-3,TRBV14,TRBD2,NA,CASSQDWGRTRRDTQYF,TGTGCCAGCAGCCAAGATTGGGGTCGGACTAGACGAGATACGCAGTATTTT
TRBJ2-3,TRBV5-1,TRBD2,NA,CASTRTSGVSTDTQYF,TGCGCCAGCACCCGGACTAGCGGGGTTAGCACAGATACGCAGTATTTT
TRBJ2-3,TRBV5-1,TRBD1,NA,CASSLSGQGHTDTQYF,TGCGCCAGCAGCTTGTCAGGACAGGGTCACACAGATACGCAGTATTTT
TRBJ2-7,TRBV5-5,TRBD2,NA,CASSLRGGPLEQYF,TGTGCCAGCAGCTTGCGGGGGGGGCCCCTCGAGCAGTACTTC
TRBJ2-1,TRBV7-3,TRBD1,NA,CASSLGQGVPSGDNEQFF,TGTGCCAGCAGCTTAGGACAGGGGGTCCCCTCTGGAGACAATGAGCAGTTCTTC
TRBJ1-6,TRBV7-9,TRBD1,NA,CASSEDRGFYSPLHF,TGTGCCAGCAGCGAGGACAGGGGTTTCTATTCACCCCTCCACTTT
TRBJ2-1,TRBV29-1,NA,NA,CSGSYGDNEQFF,TGCAGCGGGAGCTACGGGGACAATGAGCAGTTCTTC
TRBJ1-1,TRBV29-1,TRBD1,NA,CSVGDRNTEAFF,TGCAGCGTTGGGGACAGAAACACTGAAGCTTTCTTT
TRBJ2-7,TRBV27,NA,NA,CASSMWTEGRGEQYF,TGTGCCAGCAGTATGTGGACGGAGGGCCGAGGTGAGCAGTACTTC
TRBJ2-3,TRBV2,TRBD2,NA,CASQTSGGTDTQYF,TGTGCCAGCCAGACTAGCGGGGGCACAGATACGCAGTATTTT
TRBJ1-2,TRBV5-1,TRBD1,NA,CASGQGDYGYTF,TGCGCCAGCGGACAGGGGGACTATGGCTACACCTTC
TRBJ2-6,TRBV4-1,TRBD1,NA,CASSGTGTFGGANVLTF,TGCGCCAGCAGTGGGACAGGGACTTTTGGAGGGGCCAACGTCCTGACTTTC
TRBJ1-6,TRBV5-1,NA,NA,CASSLDVGGEPLHF,TGCGCCAGCAGCTTGGATGTGGGGGGGGAACCCCTCCACTTT
TRBJ1-4,TRBV27,NA,NA,CASSQGMANEKLFF,TGTGCCAGTTCACAGGGAATGGCTAATGAAAAACTGTTTTTT
TRBJ2-3,TRBV3-1/TRBV3-2,TRBD2,NA,CASSQEKGLVPDTQYF,TGTGCCAGCAGCCAAGAGAAGGGACTAGTCCCAGATACGCAGTATTTT
TRBJ2-7,TRBV18,TRBD1,NA,CASSRWGAGTGVEQYF,TGTGCCAGCTCACGATGGGGGGCTGGGACAGGGGTCGAGCAGTACTTC
TRBJ2-7,TRBV19,TRBD2,NA,CASSRTSGAYEQYF,TGTGCCAGTAGCAGGACTAGCGGTGCCTACGAGCAGTACTTC
TRBJ2-7,TRBV4-1,TRBD2,once,CASSQGSGGTYEQYF,TGCGCCAGCAGCCAGGGCAGCGGGGGTACCTACGAGCAGTACTTC
TRBJ1-5,TRBV19,NA,once,CARWPMTNSNQPQHF,TGTGCCAGATGGCCCATGACAAATAGCAATCAGCCCCAGCATTTT
TRBJ1-2,TRBV18,NA,NA,CASSPDTYYGYTF,TGTGCCAGCTCACCAGATACATACTATGGCTACACCTTC
TRBJ1-2,TRBV6-5,NA,NA,CASNRQDYGYTF,TGTGCCAGCAATAGGCAGGACTATGGCTACACCTTC
TRBJ1-4,TRBV19,TRBD1,NA,CASSTTGVGTNEKLFF,TGTGCCAGTAGTACGACAGGGGTCGGAACTAATGAAAAACTGTTTTTT
TRBJ2-7,TRBV6-6,NA,NA,CASTGTDYQQYF,TGTGCCAGCACCGGGACTGACTATCAGCAGTACTTC
TRBJ1-6,TRBV4-2,NA,NA,CASSPSESSYNSPLHF,TGTGCCAGCAGCCCTTCGGAGAGCTCCTATAATTCACCCCTCCACTTT
TRBJ1-4,TRBV18,NA,NA,CASSPSLGQTNEKLFF,TGTGCCAGCTCACCCAGCTTGGGGCAGACTAATGAAAAACTGTTTTTT
TRBJ1-2,TRBV4-3,TRBD1,NA,CASSVTGAPLYGYTF,TGCGCCAGCAGCGTCACAGGGGCGCCCCTCTATGGCTACACCTTC
TRBJ2-1,TRBV28,TRBD2,NA,CASRSGLAGVFGQFF,TGTGCCAGCAGATCTGGACTAGCGGGAGTGTTTGGGCAGTTCTTC
TRBJ1-6,TRBV6-5,TRBD1,NA,CASTGGRQGSSPLHF,TGTGCCAGCACTGGGGGGAGACAGGGTTCTTCACCCCTCCACTTT
TRBJ2-3,TRBV5-1,NA,NA,CASSFIGGRTDTQYF,TGCGCCAGCAGCTTTATAGGTGGGCGCACAGATACGCAGTATTTT
TRBJ1-6,TRBV5-6,NA,NA,CASSVGAHGNSPLHF,TGTGCCAGCAGCGTTGGGGCTCACGGTAATTCACCCCTCCACTTT
TRBJ2-5,TRBV30,NA,NA,CAWGQETQYF,TGTGCCTGGGGGCAGGAGACCCAGTACTTC
TRBJ1-1,TRBV6-1,TRBD1,few,CASTEQGSHTEAFF,TGTGCCAGCACTGAACAGGGGTCACACACTGAAGCTTTCTTT
TRBJ1-2,TRBV19,NA,NA,CASSIITGNADYGYTF,TGTGCCAGTAGTATAATTACAGGGAATGCGGACTATGGCTACACCTTC
TRBJ1-2,TRBV20-1,NA,NA,CSARDYGYTF,TGCAGTGCTCGGGACTATGGCTACACCTTC
TRBJ2-3,TRBV27,TRBD1,NA,CASRPWDRADTQYF,TGTGCCAGCAGGCCTTGGGACAGGGCAGATACGCAGTATTTT
TRBJ2-1,TRBV5-1,NA,few,CASSSDSSYNEQFF,TGCGCCAGCAGCTCGGACAGCTCCTACAATGAGCAGTTCTTC
TRBJ2-2,TRBV11-1,TRBD1,NA,CASSRTGGRGELFF,TGTGCCAGCAGCCGGACAGGGGGAAGGGGGGAGCTGTTTTTT
TRBJ1-1,TRBV3-1/TRBV3-2,TRBD1,NA,CASSQLRTGGTEAFF,TGTGCCAGCAGCCAACTAAGAACAGGGGGTACTGAAGCTTTCTTT
TRBJ2-5,TRBV4-1,TRBD2,NA,CASSQDGAGGSQETQYF,TGCGCCAGCAGCCAAGATGGGGCGGGGGGTAGCCAAGAGACCCAGTACTTC
TRBJ1-1,TRBV6-5,NA,few,CASSPRDIPEAFF,TGTGCCAGCAGTCCCCGGGACATTCCAGAAGCTTTCTTT
TRBJ1-1,TRBV9,NA,once,CASTSDTGLNTEAFF,TGTGCCAGCACCTCGGACACAGGGCTGAACACTGAAGCTTTCTTT
TRBJ2-7,TRBV18,TRBD1,NA,CASSPTLTGGNEDEQYF,TGTGCCAGCTCACCAACCCTGACAGGGGGCAATGAAGACGAGCAGTACTTC
TRBJ2-5,TRBV7-6,NA,NA,CASSLATVVETQYF,TGTGCCAGCAGCTTAGCGACAGTTGTGGAGACCCAGTACTTC
TRBJ2-7,TRBV29-1,TRBD1,few,CSASGQGAYEQYF,TGCAGCGCCTCGGGACAGGGGGCCTACGAGCAGTACTTC
TRBJ1-1,TRBV11-3,NA,NA,CASSLEGADTEAFF,TGTGCCAGCAGCTTAGAGGGGGCGGACACTGAAGCTTTCTTT
TRBJ2-7,TRBV18,TRBD1,NA,CASSPPGPGGYEQYF,TGTGCCAGCTCACCACCGGGGCCAGGGGGTTACGAGCAGTACTTC
TRBJ1-1,TRBV5-6,NA,NA,CASNSLNTEAFF,TGTGCCAGCAACAGTTTGAACACTGAAGCTTTCTTT
TRBJ1-3,TRBV11-2,NA,NA,CASSDTRSGNTIYF,TGTGCCAGCAGCGACACCCGCTCTGGAAACACCATATATTTT
TRBJ1-2,TRBV19,TRBD1,NA,CASLSDGQGTYGYTF,TGTGCCAGTCTGAGTGACGGACAGGGGACCTATGGCTACACCTTC
TRBJ1-5,TRBV28,NA,NA,CASSLLTGSNQPQHF,TGTGCCAGCAGTCTCCTGACAGGTAGCAATCAGCCCCAGCATTTT